This paragraph reports one T cell receptor beta chain. The same CDR3 arises from other DNA sequences in this sample as well. Authors' methods: Reference gene primer amplification yielded estimated nucleated cell counts. Some clones are missing from TCRdb's copy, which holds only in-frame ones; the method was immunoSEQ multiplex PCR. The DNA gave D and trimming, while V, J and clone size come from that table. The sample yields about 520,000 clones, over 75% seen once. This sample is part of a study of blood T cell repertoires in COVID-19. Study information: Sites in the United States, Italy and Spain provided acute and convalescent COVID-19 samples. Sample material is recorded as cDNA or gDNA derived from T cells, B-cell-depleted T cells, or PBMCs.

From germline, CDR1 is MDHEN and CDR2 SYDVKM. There are 14 residues in the CDR3. V was cut by 3 bases and J by 2 bases, with 8 bases left in between. The sequence was collected from a human donor in a cohort sampled during active COVID-19. Sequencing was done on a sample of peripheral blood. The chain has TRBV28 and TRBJ1-5; a weak D match, TRBD1 (5 bases). The CDR3 DNA follows: TGTGCCAGCAGTTTCGGCAGGGGCAATCAGCCCCAGCATTTT. Residues: CASSFGRGNQPQHF.